This TCR beta chain was documented in a study of blood T cell repertoires in COVID-19. Recovered status in Cohort 3 required two negative PCRs, clearance, or symptom resolution. Assay used: immunoSEQ multiplex PCR; TCRdb lists only in-frame clones, some missing. The sample shows some 150,000 clones, 70% to 85% of them seen only once. The germline CDR1 and CDR2 sequences are MNHEY and SVGAGI. This CDR3 is 14 amino acids long. The germline V and J ends were trimmed by 0 bases and 4 bases, with 9 bases remaining between them. The genes are TRBV6-5 and TRBJ1-1; a possible D gene is TRBD1 (6 bases). This receptor was obtained from a man aged 50-59 years who had recovered from COVID-19. Material for sequencing was PBMCs or T cells enriched from blood (not recorded which). In nucleotides, the CDR3 is TGTGCCAGCAGTTACTCGAGGGGGATCACTGAAGCTTTCTTT. This translates into CASSYSRGITEAFF.